These 21 T cell receptor beta chains were all obtained from the same sample, sequenced in a study of Ad26.COV2.S vaccination and SARS-CoV-2 variants. Only in-frame clones appear in the TCRdb table, and some are missing; sequencing was by immunoSEQ multiplex PCR. The table has about 350,000 clones, about 86% seen once; the top ten hold around 11%. Sample treatment: about 20 received Ad26.COV2.S at low or high dose, single or two shots; 5 received placebo; per-sample allocation not given. Each sample was drawn 63 days after the first injection (of vaccine or placebo). The material was peripheral blood, obtained in a trial of Ad26.COV2.S vaccine versus placebo. The receptor set was obtained from a person aged 18 to 65 who received the Ad26.COV2.S COVID-19 vaccine or a placebo.

CDR3 in DNA: TGCGCCAGCAGCCAAGATAGGTTTGGCGCGGGAAACACCATATATTTT. This sequence encodes CASSQDRFGAGNTIYF. This chain links TRBV4-3 with TRBJ1-3; D is undetermined. Trimming cost V 0 bases and J 4 bases, with 13 bases left between them. CDR3 length equals 16 residues. CDR1 is LGHNA, CDR2 YSLEER, per germline.

The rearrangement uses TRBV7-9 and TRBJ2-1, with 9 nucleotides matching TRBD2. Germline assignment: CDR1 SEHNR and CDR2 FQNEAQ (reference sequence). Trimming removed 4 bases from V and 8 bases from J; junction bases left unmatched: 18. The CDR3 is made up of 18 amino acids. The CDR3 DNA sequence: TGTGCCAGCAGCTCCGTGGAGGTAGGCGGGAGGGCCTTCGATGAGCAGTTCTTC. It encodes CASSSVEVGGRAFDEQFF.

The chain combines TRBV28 with TRBJ2-1; possible D gene TRBD2, 5 bases. Germline CDR1 MDHEN, CDR2 SYDVKM. Trimming took 4 bases from V and 5 from J, leaving 6 bases between them. The CDR3 spans 12 residues. CDR3 sequence: CASSYGNNEQFF. The CDR3 DNA reads as TGTGCCAGCAGTTACGGGAACAATGAGCAGTTCTTC.

The V call is TRBV3-1 (or the pseudogene TRBV3-2), the J call TRBJ2-3; TRBD2 aligns across 7 bases. CDR1 is LGHDT, CDR2 YNNKEL, per germline (reference sequence). The CDR3 contains 17 residues. Germline trimming cut 1 base from V and 0 bases from J; bases unmatched to any gene: 7. This chain's CDR3 is CASSQAPSGPSTDTQYF. CDR3 DNA sequence: TGTGCCAGCAGCCAAGCCCCTAGCGGACCAAGCACAGATACGCAGTATTTT.

This chain links TRBV7-9 with TRBJ1-1; D might be TRBD1 (6 bases). From germline, CDR1 is SEHNR and CDR2 FQNEAQ (reference sequence). The CDR3 runs 13 residues. With 5 bases removed from V and 3 bases from J, the gap between germline ends came to 10 bases. CDR3 in amino acids: CASSGNRDTEAFF. DNA of the CDR3: TGTGCCAGCAGCGGCAACAGGGACACTGAAGCTTTCTTT.

CDR3 sequence: CASSSAGTGVRNEQFF. As DNA, the CDR3 is TGCGCCAGCAGCTCAGCCGGGACAGGGGTACGAAATGAGCAGTTCTTC. The chain joins TRBV5-1 to TRBJ2-1, with 10 nucleotides matching TRBD1. V was clipped by 3 bases and J by 7 bases; unmatched bases: 10. CDR3 length: 16 amino acids. Germline V gene data show CDR1 as SGHRS and CDR2 as YFSETQ.

V is TRBV7-9 and J is TRBJ2-7; D is uncertain. Germline assignment: CDR1 SEHNR and CDR2 FQNEAQ (reference sequence). Deletions cut 5 bases from V and 2 bases from J, with 19 bases between. The CDR3 consists of 16 residues. CDR3 bases: TGTGCCAGCAGCCCCAGAGACCTCCCGCGGCCCTACGAGCAGTACTTC. Residues: CASSPRDLPRPYEQYF. Full variable domain (missing parts from reference TRBV7-9 and TRBJ2-7): DTGVSQNPRHKITKRGQNVTFRCDPISEHNRLYWYRQTLGQGPEFLTYFQNEAQLEKSRLLSDRFSAERPKGSFSTLEIQRTEQGDSAMYLCASSPRDLPRPYEQYFGPGTRLTVT.

The genes are TRBV9 and TRBJ1-3; 7 nucleotides align to TRBD1. Germline CDR1 SGDLS, CDR2 YYNGEE. The V and J ends lost 3 bases and 0 bases, in that order; junction bases with no gene match: 6. The CDR3 spans 16 residues. The DNA of the CDR3 is TGTGCCAGCAGCGGGAGGACAGGCCACTCTGGAAACACCATATATTTT. This encodes CASSGRTGHSGNTIYF.

V gene TRBV5-1 combines with J gene TRBJ2-3; D not resolved. Per the germline V gene, CDR1 is SGHRS and CDR2 is YFSETQ. The length of the CDR3 is 14 residues. The ends were cut back, 0 bases at V and 2 bases at J, with 7 bases in the middle. In nucleotides, the CDR3 is TGCGCCAGCAGCTTGGTACCCGACACAGATACGCAGTATTTT. Translated, it gives CASSLVPDTDTQYF.

This sequence joins TRBV5-4 and TRBJ2-7; 8 nucleotides match TRBD1. J gave up 4 bases and V 2 bases, and 5 bases lay outside the gene matches. The CDR3 loop spans 14 amino acids. CDR1 and CDR2 (germline): SGHNT, YYREEE (reference sequence). DNA for the CDR3: TGTGCCAGCAGCTTTACAGGGGGTTCTTACGAGCAGTACTTC. This encodes CASSFTGGSYEQYF. The complete variable domain, with remaining parts taken from reference TRBV5-4 and TRBJ2-7, reads ETGVTQSPTHLIKTRGQQVTLRCSSQSGHNTVSWYQQALGQGPQFIFQYYREEENGRGNFPPRFSGLQFPNYSSELNVNALELDDSALYLCASSFTGGSYEQYFGPGTRLTVT.

The chain recombines TRBV28 with TRBJ1-6, with D maybe TRBD1 (5 bases). V was shortened by 7 bases and J by 2 bases, with 6 bases between the two germline ends. There are 13 residues in the CDR3. The germline V gene encodes CDR1 MDHEN and CDR2 SYDVKM. CDR3 bases: TGTGCCAGCAAGGGGACCTATAATTCACCCCTCCACTTT. Amino acid sequence: CASKGTYNSPLHF.

This sequence joins TRBV6-2 or TRBV6-3 and TRBJ2-2; tentative D call: TRBD2 (6 bases). Germline lookup yields CDR1 MNHEY and CDR2 SVGEGT. The length of the CDR3 is 14 residues. With 6 bases removed from V and 6 bases from J, the gap between germline ends came to 14 bases. The CDR3 DNA reads as TGTGCCAGCAGCGTACTAGCTGGGGCCGGGGAGCTGTTTTTT. This gives the protein CASSVLAGAGELFF.

The gene calls are TRBV5-4 and TRBJ1-2; perhaps TRBD1 as D (6 bases). Germline CDR1 SGHNT, CDR2 YYREEE (reference sequence). V lost 0 bases and J 3 bases, leaving 12 bases between the germline ends. The CDR3 runs to 15 residues. The CDR3 protein is CASSLEVRGDYGYTF. The CDR3 DNA reads TGTGCCAGCAGCTTGGAGGTCAGGGGCGACTATGGCTACACCTTC.

The chain joins TRBV6-5 to TRBJ2-7, with TRBD1 matching over 7 bases. Trimming removed 0 bases from V and 3 bases from J; junction bases left unmatched: 5. From germline, CDR1 is MNHEY and CDR2 SVGAGI. The CDR3 spans 15 residues. The CDR3 DNA sequence: TGTGCCAGCAGTTACTCGGAAGGGGGCAGCTACGAGCAGTACTTC. It codes for CASSYSEGGSYEQYF.

The rearrangement links TRBV5-1 to TRBJ1-1; weak D call: TRBD1 (6 bases). The V end lost 1 base, the J end lost 6 bases, and 13 bases lay between the germline ends. The germline V gene has CDR1 SGHRS and CDR2 YFSETQ. This CDR3 has 14 amino acids. The CDR3 DNA follows: TGCGCCAGCAGCTTGTATAAGACAGGACCTGAAGCTTTCTTT. It translates to CASSLYKTGPEAFF.

The chain carries TRBV28 and TRBJ1-1; TRBD1 agrees at 10 bases. This CDR3 region has 17 residues. Germline values: CDR1 MDHEN, CDR2 SYDVKM. J gave up 5 bases and V 5 bases, and 14 bases lay outside the gene matches. In nucleotides, the CDR3 is TGTGCCAGCAGTCCCCGGACAGGGGGTGTTATTGATACTGAAGCTTTCTTT. Translation: CASSPRTGGVIDTEAFF.

V gene TRBV9 combines with J gene TRBJ2-5; 7 bases fit TRBD1. The germline V gene has CDR1 SGDLS and CDR2 YYNGEE. Unmatched junction bases numbered 6, after V lost 4 bases and J lost 0 bases. The CDR3 contains 15 residues. The CDR3 bases are TGTGCCAGCAGCTCGACAGGGTTGTACCAAGAGACCCAGTACTTC. Translated: CASSSTGLYQETQYF.

This clone was found once. V and J are TRBV11-2 and TRBJ2-7; 11 bases are a match to TRBD2. Looked up from germline, CDR1 is SGHAT and CDR2 is FQNNGV. Trimming removed 5 bases from V and 4 bases from J; junction bases left unmatched: 7. The CDR3 has 15 amino acids. The CDR3 DNA reads TGTGCCAGCAGCCGAGTAACTAGCGGGAGATACGAGCAGTACTTC. Protein sequence: CASSRVTSGRYEQYF.

The chain combines TRBV7-2 with TRBJ1-5, with D perhaps matching TRBD1 (5 bases). CDR1 SGHTA and CDR2 FQGNSA come from the germline V gene. V lost 1 base and J lost 2, with 12 bases in between. There are 16 residues in the CDR3. The CDR3 DNA reads as TGTGCCAGCAGCTTAGTTGGGGGATTCGGCAATCAGCCCCAGCATTTT. Its translation: CASSLVGGFGNQPQHF.

This clone was recorded only once. The chain carries TRBV19 and TRBJ2-7; D uncertain. Germline CDR1 and CDR2: LNHDA and SQIVND (reference sequence). V lost 7 bases and J 0 bases, leaving 13 bases between the germline ends. CDR3 length: 14 residues. CDR3: CASKSDRSSYEQYF. CDR3 DNA: TGTGCCAGTAAAAGCGATAGGAGCTCCTACGAGCAGTACTTC.

The V and J genes are TRBV28 and TRBJ2-1, with D tentatively TRBD1 or TRBD2 (6 bases each). The germline CDR1 and CDR2 sequences are MDHEN and SYDVKM. V was clipped by 6 bases and J by 1 base, with 16 bases between them. The CDR3 length is 16 residues. In nucleotides, the CDR3 is TGTGCCAGCAGAGGGATGACGGGGGCATCCTACAATGAGCAGTTCTTC. As protein: CASRGMTGASYNEQFF.